This TCR beta chain comes out of a study of blood T cells in healthy people across ages. For the second PCR, which ran for 7 to 11 cycles, a sample-barcoded 5' primer and a J-beta primer mix were used. TCRdb redid the calling of the 5' RACE reads with MiXCR, one entry per CDR3 protein. The data hold approximately 2,000,000 distinct CDR3 sequences, with around 40% observed a single time. On this clonotype itself: The target antigen is unknown.

Study-wide results and limits: Naive and antigen-experienced cells could not be conclusively compared, given unsorted PBMCs.

The length of the CDR3 is 19 residues. The germline CDR1 and CDR2 sequences are MGHDK and SYGVNS. Losses at the gene ends were 3 bases for V and 6 bases for J; bases not matched to a gene: 18. Sequenced sample: blood. This TCR was sampled from a human donor in good health. The genes are TRBV25-1 and TRBJ2-2; 8 bases align to TRBD1. The CDR3 coding sequence is TGTGCCAGCAGTGATCCCGGACAGGGAAGTATGCGGCACCCCGGGGAGCTGTTTTTT. This sequence encodes CASSDPGQGSMRHPGELFF.